This T cell receptor beta chain was retrieved from a study of T cell repertoires in cytomegalovirus infection. Study summary: Both recently identified HLA-C-restricted and well-studied HLA-B-restricted CMV epitopes were used in the study. Signatures in public TCR beta sequences pointed to both CMV infection and matching HLA type. Findings and caveats of the study: Carriage of CMV together with the relevant HLA was identifiable through cumulative public TCR beta family frequency. In two of eight donors, the top clonotype was HLA-C-restricted CMV-specific.

Remarks on this clonotype: As yet, its antigen is unknown.

The CDR3 has 13 residues. The germline V and J ends were trimmed by 5 bases and 0 bases, with 5 bases remaining between them. TCRdb re-derived calls from the reads in MiXCR, one entry per CDR3 protein. The repertoire holds approximately 730,000 distinct CDR3 sequences, around 29% seen once, with about 12% in the top ten. The sequence was collected from a human donor in good health (CMV status not recorded). Some clones in this sample may be carry-over from other donors' samples. The source was cultured CD8+ T cells from PBMCs, collected from culture after CMV antigen stimulation. V and J are TRBV12-3 or TRBV12-4 and TRBJ2-4; D is uncertain. CDR3 DNA sequence: TGTGCCAGCAGTCAGATAGCCAAAAACATTCAGTACTTC. Protein: CASSQIAKNIQYF.